This T cell receptor (beta chain) was identified in a study of cytomegalovirus exposure and HLA in healthy donors. Study-wide findings and caveats: Within an earlier analysis, most TCR beta V segments proved productive either about 90% or about 30% of the time. Owing to their indistinguishability, certain V segments, notably TRBV6-2 and TRBV6-3, were excluded. HLA restriction was apparent for most CMV-associated TCR beta chains in a later analysis.

Points on this clone: Its target is unknown.

The trim removed 6 bases at V and 8 bases at J, leaving 11 bases unmatched. Germline CDR1 MNHNY, CDR2 SVGAGI (reference sequence). This CDR3 comprises 16 residues. The study ran its PCR with 60 Vbeta and 13 Jbeta primers. The protocol was immunoSEQ multiplex PCR, while the TCRdb copy is restricted to in-frame clones and leaves out a portion. Of roughly 140,000 clones in the sample, roughly 81% were seen once. This sequence was found in a woman younger than 35 in good health and CMV-seronegative. Sequenced sample: PBMCs. The genes are TRBV6-6 and TRBJ2-3; 13 bases fit TRBD2. As DNA, the CDR3 is TGTGCCAGCAGCCAGGGACTAGCGGGGACGGAGGGTACGCAGTATTTT. Encoded protein: CASSQGLAGTEGTQYF.